This T cell receptor beta chain stems from a study of cytomegalovirus exposure and HLA in healthy donors. PCR was performed using 60 Vbeta and 13 Jbeta primers. Assay: immunoSEQ multiplex PCR; the TCRdb copy retains only in-frame clones and omits some. This table has around 40,000 clones, about nine tenths appearing once. In germline, CDR1 is SNHLY, CDR2 FYNNEI. The CDR3 has 15 amino acids. Trimming took 8 bases from V and 3 from J; bases not matched to a gene: 11. The count of this clone is one. This sequence originates from a woman aged 40 to 50 in good health and CMV-seropositive. The sequenced sample was PBMCs. This chain links TRBV2 with TRBJ1-1; 8 bases are shared with TRBD1. CDR3 nucleotides: TGTGCCAGCCGGGACAGTCCCAGGGGGCACACTGAAGCTTTCTTT. Its protein product is CASRDSPRGHTEAFF.